The text below deals with one T cell receptor (beta chain). The sample belongs to a study of blood T cell repertoires in COVID-19. As processed by the authors: Counts of nucleated cells, estimated from reference gene primer amplification, were obtained. Repertoires were generated with immunoSEQ multiplex PCR, while TCRdb's copy carries only in-frame clones and drops some. V and J calls and clone size are as listed in that table; D and trimming were resolved from the DNA. The sample has about 160,000 clones, more than 65% seen once. Sequencing was done on a sample of peripheral blood. The clonotype comes from a woman aged 60-75 years with COVID-19, enrolled during active disease.

The CDR3 loop is CASSLEANAVNEQFF. Written as DNA, the CDR3 is TGTGCCAGCAGCTTAGAGGCTAATGCGGTCAATGAGCAGTTCTTC. V and J are TRBV11-2 and TRBJ2-1; no firm D call. Germline-derived CDR1 and CDR2 are SGHAT and FQNNGV. There are 15 residues in the CDR3. The V gene lost 0 bases and the J gene lost 6 bases, with 12 bases spanning the gap.